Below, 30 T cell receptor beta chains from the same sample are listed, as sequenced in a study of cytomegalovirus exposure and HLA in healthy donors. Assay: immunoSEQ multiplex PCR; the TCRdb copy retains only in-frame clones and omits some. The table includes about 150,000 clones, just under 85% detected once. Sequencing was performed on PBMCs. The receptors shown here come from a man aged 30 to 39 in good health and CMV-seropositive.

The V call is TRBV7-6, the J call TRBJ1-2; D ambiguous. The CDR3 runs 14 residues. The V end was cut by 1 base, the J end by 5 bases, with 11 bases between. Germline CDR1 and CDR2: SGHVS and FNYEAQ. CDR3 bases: TGTGCCAGCAGCTTAGGTGCCAGTTTTTATGGCTACACCTTC. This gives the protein CASSLGASFYGYTF.

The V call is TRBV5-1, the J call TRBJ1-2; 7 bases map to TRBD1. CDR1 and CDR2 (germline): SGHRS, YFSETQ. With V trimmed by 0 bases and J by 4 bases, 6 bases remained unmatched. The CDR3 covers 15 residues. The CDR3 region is CASSLDPGQSYGYTF. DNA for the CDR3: TGCGCCAGCAGCTTGGACCCGGGACAGAGCTATGGCTACACCTTC.

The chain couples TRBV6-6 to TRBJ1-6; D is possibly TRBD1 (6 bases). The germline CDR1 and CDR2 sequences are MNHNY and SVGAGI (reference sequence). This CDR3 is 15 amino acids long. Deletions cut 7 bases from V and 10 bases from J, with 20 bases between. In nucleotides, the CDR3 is TGTGCCAGCACCCACGGGGCAAAGGACAGATCACCCCTCCACTTT. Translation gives CASTHGAKDRSPLHF.

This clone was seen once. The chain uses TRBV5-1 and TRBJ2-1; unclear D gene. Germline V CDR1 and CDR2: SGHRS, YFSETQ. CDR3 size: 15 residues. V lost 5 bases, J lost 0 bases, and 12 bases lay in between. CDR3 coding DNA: TGCGCCAGCAGTTTAACTCATAGCTCCTACAATGAGCAGTTCTTC. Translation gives CASSLTHSSYNEQFF.

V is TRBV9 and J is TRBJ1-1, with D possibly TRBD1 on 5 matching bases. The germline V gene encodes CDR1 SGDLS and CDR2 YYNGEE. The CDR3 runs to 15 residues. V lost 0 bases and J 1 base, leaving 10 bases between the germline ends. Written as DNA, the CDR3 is TGTGCCAGCAGCGTAGCTCCGGGGGGGAACACTGAAGCTTTCTTT. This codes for CASSVAPGGNTEAFF.

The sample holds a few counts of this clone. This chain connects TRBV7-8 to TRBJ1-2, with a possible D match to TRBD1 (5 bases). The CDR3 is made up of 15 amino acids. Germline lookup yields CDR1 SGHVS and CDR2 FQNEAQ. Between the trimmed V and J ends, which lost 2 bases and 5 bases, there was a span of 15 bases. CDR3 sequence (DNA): TGTGCCAGCAGCTTAACGGGGGAACCACTATATGGCTACACCTTC. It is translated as CASSLTGEPLYGYTF.

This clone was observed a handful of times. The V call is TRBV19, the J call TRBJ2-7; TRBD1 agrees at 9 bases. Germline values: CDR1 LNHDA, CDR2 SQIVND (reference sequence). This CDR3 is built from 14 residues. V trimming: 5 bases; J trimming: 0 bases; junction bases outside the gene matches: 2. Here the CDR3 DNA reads TGTGCCAGTAGTTTACAGGGGGCCTCCTACGAGCAGTACTTC. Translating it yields CASSLQGASYEQYF.

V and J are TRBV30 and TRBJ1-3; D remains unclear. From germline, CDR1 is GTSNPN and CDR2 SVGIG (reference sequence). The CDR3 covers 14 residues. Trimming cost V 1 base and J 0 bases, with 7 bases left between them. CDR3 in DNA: TGTGCCTGGAGTGCTGGGCCCTCTGGAAACACCATATATTTT. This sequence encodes CAWSAGPSGNTIYF.

CDR3 sequence reads: CASSLALLVDSPYTF. CDR3 nucleotide sequence: TGCGCCAGCAGCTTGGCCCTATTAGTGGACTCACCCTACACCTTC. The chain recombines TRBV5-1 with TRBJ1-2, with D unresolved. CDR3 length: 15 amino acids. Germline loops: CDR1 SGHRS, CDR2 YFSETQ. V was clipped by 0 bases and J by 10 bases, with 19 bases between them.

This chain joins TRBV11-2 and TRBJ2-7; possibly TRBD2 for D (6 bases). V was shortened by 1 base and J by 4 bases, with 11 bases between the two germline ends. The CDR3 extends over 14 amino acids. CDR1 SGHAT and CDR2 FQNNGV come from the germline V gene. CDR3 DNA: TGTGCCAGCAGCTTAGCGGAGGGACTTTACGAGCAGTACTTC. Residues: CASSLAEGLYEQYF.

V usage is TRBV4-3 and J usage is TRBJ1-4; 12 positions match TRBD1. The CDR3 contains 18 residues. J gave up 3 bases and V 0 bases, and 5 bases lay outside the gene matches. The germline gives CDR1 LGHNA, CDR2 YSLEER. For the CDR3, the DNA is TGCGCCAGCAGCCAAGAAAGGGACAGGGGGCAGGCTAATGAAAAACTGTTTTTT. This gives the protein CASSQERDRGQANEKLFF.

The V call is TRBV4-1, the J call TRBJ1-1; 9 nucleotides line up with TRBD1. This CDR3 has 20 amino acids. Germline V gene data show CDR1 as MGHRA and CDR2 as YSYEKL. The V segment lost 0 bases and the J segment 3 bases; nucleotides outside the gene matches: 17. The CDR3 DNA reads TGCGCCAGCAGCCAAGATAGGTTCGGGACAGGGAATAGTGATGACACTGAAGCTTTCTTT. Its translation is CASSQDRFGTGNSDDTEAFF.

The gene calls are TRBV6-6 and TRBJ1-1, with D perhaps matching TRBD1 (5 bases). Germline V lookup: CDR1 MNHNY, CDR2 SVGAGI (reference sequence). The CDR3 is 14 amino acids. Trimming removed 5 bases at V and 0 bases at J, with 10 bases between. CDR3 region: CASSQQVLNTEAFF. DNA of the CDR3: TGTGCCAGCAGTCAACAGGTATTGAACACTGAAGCTTTCTTT.

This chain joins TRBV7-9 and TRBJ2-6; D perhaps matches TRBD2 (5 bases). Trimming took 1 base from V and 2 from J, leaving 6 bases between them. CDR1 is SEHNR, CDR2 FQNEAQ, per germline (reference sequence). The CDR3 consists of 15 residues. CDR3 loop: CASSLGGPGANVLTF. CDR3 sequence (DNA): TGTGCCAGCAGCTTAGGCGGGCCTGGGGCCAACGTCCTGACTTTC.

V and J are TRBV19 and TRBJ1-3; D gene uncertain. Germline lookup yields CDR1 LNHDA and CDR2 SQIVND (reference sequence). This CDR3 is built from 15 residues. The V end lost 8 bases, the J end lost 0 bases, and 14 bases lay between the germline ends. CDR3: CASAAGSYSGNTIYF. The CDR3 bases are TGTGCCAGTGCGGCGGGATCCTACTCTGGAAACACCATATATTTT.

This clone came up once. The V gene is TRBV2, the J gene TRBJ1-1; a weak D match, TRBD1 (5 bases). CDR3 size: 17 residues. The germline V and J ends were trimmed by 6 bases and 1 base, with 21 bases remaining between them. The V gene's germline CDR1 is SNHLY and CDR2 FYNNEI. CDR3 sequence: CASSRNLAVTANTEAFF. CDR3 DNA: TGTGCCAGCAGCCGCAATCTCGCGGTGACAGCGAACACTGAAGCTTTCTTT.

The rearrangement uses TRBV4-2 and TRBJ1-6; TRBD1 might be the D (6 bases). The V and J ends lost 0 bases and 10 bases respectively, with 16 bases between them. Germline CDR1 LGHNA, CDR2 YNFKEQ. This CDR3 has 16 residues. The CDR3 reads CASSQDLGGAVSPLHF. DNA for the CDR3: TGTGCCAGCAGCCAAGATTTGGGGGGGGCGGTGTCACCCCTCCACTTT.

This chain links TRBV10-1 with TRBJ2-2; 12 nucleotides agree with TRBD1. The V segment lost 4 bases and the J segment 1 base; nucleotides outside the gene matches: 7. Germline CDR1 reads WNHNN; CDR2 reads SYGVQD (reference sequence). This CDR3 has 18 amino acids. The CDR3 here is CASSGDRGRIVNTGELFF. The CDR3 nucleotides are TGCGCCAGCAGTGGGGACAGGGGGCGGATTGTGAACACCGGGGAGCTGTTTTTT.

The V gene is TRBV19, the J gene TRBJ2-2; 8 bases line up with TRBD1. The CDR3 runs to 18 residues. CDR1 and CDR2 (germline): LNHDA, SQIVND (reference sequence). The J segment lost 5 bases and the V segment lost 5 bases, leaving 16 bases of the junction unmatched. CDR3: CASSVSGQGGYGTGELFF. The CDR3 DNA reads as TGTGCCAGTAGTGTCTCTGGACAGGGTGGGTATGGTACCGGGGAGCTGTTTTTT. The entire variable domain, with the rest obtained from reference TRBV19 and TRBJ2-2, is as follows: DGGITQSPKYLFRKEGQNVTLSCEQNLNHDAMYWYRQDPGQGLRLIYYSQIVNDFQKGDIAEGYSVSREKKESFPLTVTSAQKNPTAFYLCASSVSGQGGYGTGELFFGEGSRLTVL.

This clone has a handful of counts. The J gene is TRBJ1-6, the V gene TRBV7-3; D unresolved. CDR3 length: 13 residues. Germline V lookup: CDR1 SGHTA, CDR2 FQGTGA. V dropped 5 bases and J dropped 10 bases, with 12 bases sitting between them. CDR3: CASSLDRRSPLHF. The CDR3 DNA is TGTGCCAGCAGCCTCGACCGGAGGTCACCCCTCCACTTT.

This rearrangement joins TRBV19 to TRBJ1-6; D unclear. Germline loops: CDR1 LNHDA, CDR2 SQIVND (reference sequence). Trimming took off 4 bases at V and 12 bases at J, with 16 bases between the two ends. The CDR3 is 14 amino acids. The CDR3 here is CASSTGDLGLPLHF. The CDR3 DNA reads TGTGCCAGTAGTACCGGGGATTTGGGGTTACCCCTCCACTTT. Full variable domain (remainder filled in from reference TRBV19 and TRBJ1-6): DGGITQSPKYLFRKEGQNVTLSCEQNLNHDAMYWYRQDPGQGLRLIYYSQIVNDFQKGDIAEGYSVSREKKESFPLTVTSAQKNPTAFYLCASSTGDLGLPLHFGNGTRLTVT.

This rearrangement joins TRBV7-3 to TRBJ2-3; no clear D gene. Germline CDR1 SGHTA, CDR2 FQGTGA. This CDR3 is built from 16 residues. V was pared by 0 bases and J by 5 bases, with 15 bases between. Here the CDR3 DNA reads TGTGCCAGCAGCTTAACGTCCGGTTCTCCCGGAGATACGCAGTATTTT. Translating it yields CASSLTSGSPGDTQYF.

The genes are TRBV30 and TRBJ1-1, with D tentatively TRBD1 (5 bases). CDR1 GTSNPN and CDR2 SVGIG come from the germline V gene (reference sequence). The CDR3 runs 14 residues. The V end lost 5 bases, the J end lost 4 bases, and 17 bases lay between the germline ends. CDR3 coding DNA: TGTGCCTGGTTTGAGGGGAGGCTAGGCACTGAAGCTTTCTTT. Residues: CAWFEGRLGTEAFF.

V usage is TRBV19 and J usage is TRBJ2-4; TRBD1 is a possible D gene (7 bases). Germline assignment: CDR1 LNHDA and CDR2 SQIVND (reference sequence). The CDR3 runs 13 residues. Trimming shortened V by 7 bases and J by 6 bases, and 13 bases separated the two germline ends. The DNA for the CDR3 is TGTGCCAGTAAGGAGGGGGCCGGAAACATTCAGTACTTC. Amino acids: CASKEGAGNIQYF.

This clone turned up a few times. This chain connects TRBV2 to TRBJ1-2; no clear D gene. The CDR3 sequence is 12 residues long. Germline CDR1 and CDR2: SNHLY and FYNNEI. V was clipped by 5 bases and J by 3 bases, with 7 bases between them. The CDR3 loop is CASSTTDYGYTF. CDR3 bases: TGTGCCAGCAGTACAACAGACTATGGCTACACCTTC.

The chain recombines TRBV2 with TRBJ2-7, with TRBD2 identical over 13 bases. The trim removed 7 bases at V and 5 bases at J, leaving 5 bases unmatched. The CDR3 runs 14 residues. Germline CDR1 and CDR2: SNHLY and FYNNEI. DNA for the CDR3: TGTGCCAGCATCGAGACTAGCGGGGGGCACGAGCAGTACTTC. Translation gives CASIETSGGHEQYF.

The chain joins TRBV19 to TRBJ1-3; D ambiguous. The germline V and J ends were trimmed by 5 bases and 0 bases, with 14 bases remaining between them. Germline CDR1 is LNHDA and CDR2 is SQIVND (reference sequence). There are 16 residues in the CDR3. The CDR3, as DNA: TGTGCCAGTAGTTTCCAGACTGGGAGCTCTGGAAACACCATATATTTT. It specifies CASSFQTGSSGNTIYF.

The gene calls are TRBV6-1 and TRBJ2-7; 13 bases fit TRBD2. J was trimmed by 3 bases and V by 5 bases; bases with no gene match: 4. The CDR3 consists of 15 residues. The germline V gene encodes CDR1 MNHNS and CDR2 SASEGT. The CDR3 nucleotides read TGTGCCAGCAGTCTTTGGACTAGCGGGGGCTACGAGCAGTACTTC. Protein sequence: CASSLWTSGGYEQYF.

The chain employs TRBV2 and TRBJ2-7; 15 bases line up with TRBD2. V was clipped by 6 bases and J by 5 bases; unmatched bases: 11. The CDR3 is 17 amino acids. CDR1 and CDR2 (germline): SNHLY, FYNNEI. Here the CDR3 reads CASRLLDGTSGRNEQYF. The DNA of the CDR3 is TGTGCCAGCAGGCTACTTGACGGGACTAGCGGGAGGAACGAGCAGTACTTC.

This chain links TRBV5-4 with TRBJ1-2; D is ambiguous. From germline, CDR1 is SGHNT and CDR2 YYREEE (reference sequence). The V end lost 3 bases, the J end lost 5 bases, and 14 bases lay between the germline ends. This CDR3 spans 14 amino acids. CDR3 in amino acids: CASSSDKWPYGYTF. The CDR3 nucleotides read TGTGCCAGCAGCTCAGATAAGTGGCCGTATGGCTACACCTTC.